These 26 T cell receptor beta chains share one sample of origin, sequenced in a study of shared clonotypes between healthy human individuals. The repertoire was sequenced with immunoSEQ multiplex PCR; TCRdb's copy has only in-frame clones and lacks some. Of more than 2,000,000 clones detected, roughly 92% appear once; the ten largest clones hold around 0.14%. Input material: naive CD4+ T cells sorted from blood. Subset given: CD45RA+ positively selected. The origin of the receptors is a man younger than 35 in good health.

The rearrangement links TRBV18 to TRBJ1-2, with TRBD1 matching over 7 bases. The CDR3 is 14 amino acids. With V trimmed by 6 bases and J by 3 bases, 7 bases remained unmatched. Germline CDR1 is KGHSH and CDR2 is LQKENI. The chain's CDR3 is CASSQTDRDYGYTF. CDR3 sequence (DNA): TGTGCCAGCTCCCAAACCGACAGGGACTATGGCTACACCTTC. The full variable domain, rest sourced from reference TRBV18 and TRBJ1-2, is NAGVMQNPRHLVRRRGQEARLRCSPMKGHSHVYWYRQLPEEGLKFMVYLQKENIIDESGMPKERFSAEFPKEGPSILRIQQVVRGDSAAYFCASSQTDRDYGYTFGSGTRLTVV.

The genes are TRBV5-6 and TRBJ2-3; 10 nucleotides match TRBD2. CDR1 is SGHDT and CDR2 is YYEEEE in the germline V gene. The CDR3 totals 15 residues. Trimming took 2 bases from V and 2 from J; bases not matched to a gene: 2. The CDR3 region has the DNA TGTGCCAGCAGCTTAGCGGGGGGGGCCACAGATACGCAGTATTTT. It yields the protein CASSLAGGATDTQYF.

This chain joins TRBV10-1 and TRBJ2-7, with 7 positions matching TRBD2. CDR1 is WNHNN, CDR2 SYGVQD, per germline (reference sequence). There are 15 residues in the CDR3. V was pared by 3 bases and J by 4 bases, with 9 bases of the junction left unmatched. CDR3 in DNA: TGCGCCAGCAGTGAATCGGGAGGACGGGGATACGAGCAGTACTTC. Translated, it gives CASSESGGRGYEQYF.

The gene calls are TRBV5-5 and TRBJ1-5; D is unresolved. The germline V gene encodes CDR1 SGHKS and CDR2 YYEKEE (reference sequence). The CDR3 is made up of 14 amino acids. The V and J ends lost 5 bases and 0 bases respectively, with 9 bases between them. CDR3 nucleotide sequence: TGTGCCAGCAGGCAAGGACTTAGCAATCAGCCCCAGCATTTT. This gives the protein CASRQGLSNQPQHF.

In regard to this clone: Other DNA sequences from this sample encode an identical CDR3 as well. CDR3 sequence reads: CSASGGETQYF. The CDR3 nucleotides read TGCAGTGCTAGCGGGGGTGAGACCCAGTACTTC. This sequence joins TRBV20-1 and TRBJ2-5, with TRBD2 as a possible D gene (6 bases). Germline V gene lookup returns CDR1 DFQATT and CDR2 SNEGSKA (reference sequence). Deletions cut 3 bases from V and 5 bases from J, with 7 bases between. The CDR3 runs to 11 residues.

To note about this clone: The same CDR3 arises from other DNA sequences in this sample as well. The V gene is TRBV5-4, the J gene TRBJ1-6; no reliable D call. The V end was cut by 5 bases, the J end by 0 bases, with 9 bases between. The CDR3 contains 15 residues. Germline CDR1 SGHNT, CDR2 YYREEE (reference sequence). The CDR3 coding sequence is TGTGCCAGCAGTCTAGGGAGCTCCTATAATTCACCCCTCCACTTT. Its protein is CASSLGSSYNSPLHF.

In its sample, this clone was seen once. The rearrangement links TRBV5-1 to TRBJ2-5, with 8 nucleotides matching TRBD2. The CDR3 contains 14 residues. V was clipped by 4 bases and J by 4 bases; unmatched bases: 6. CDR1 SGHRS and CDR2 YFSETQ come from the germline V gene. CDR3 loop: CASSPSAGVETQYF. The CDR3 nucleotides read TGCGCCAGCAGCCCCTCAGCGGGGGTAGAGACCCAGTACTTC.

The V and J genes are TRBV6-5 and TRBJ1-2, with D unresolved. The CDR3 runs 12 residues. CDR1 and CDR2 (germline): MNHEY, SVGAGI. The V and J ends lost 5 bases and 7 bases respectively, with 11 bases between them. The CDR3 here is CASSPGYSGYTF. The CDR3 DNA sequence: TGTGCCAGCAGTCCGGGGTACAGTGGCTACACCTTC.

The V gene is TRBV27, the J gene TRBJ2-3, with D uncertain. This CDR3 contains 14 residues. Per the germline V gene, CDR1 is MNHEY and CDR2 is SMNVEV (reference sequence). With 2 bases removed from V and 4 bases from J, the gap between germline ends came to 10 bases. CDR3 loop: CASSLRVESDTQYF. In DNA, the CDR3 is TGTGCCAGCAGTTTACGGGTGGAATCAGATACGCAGTATTTT.

V gene TRBV14 combines with J gene TRBJ1-6; D is unresolved. The CDR3 sequence is 12 residues long. V was trimmed by 2 bases and J by 15 bases, leaving 11 bases between them. Germline V CDR1 and CDR2: SGHDN, FVKESK. This CDR3 is CASSQSGLVLHF. DNA of the CDR3: TGTGCCAGCAGCCAATCAGGTCTTGTCCTCCACTTT.

V and J are TRBV10-3 and TRBJ1-1, with a weak D call TRBD1 (5 bases). This CDR3 has 13 amino acids. The germline CDR1 and CDR2 sequences are ENHRY and SYGVKD. Trimming stripped 7 bases from V and 1 base from J, with 10 bases between. The CDR3 region has the DNA TGTGCCATCACTAATACAGGGAACACTGAAGCTTTCTTT. It codes for CAITNTGNTEAFF.

This sequence joins TRBV2 and TRBJ2-5; weak D call: TRBD2 (5 bases). This CDR3 comprises 15 residues. Germline values: CDR1 SNHLY, CDR2 FYNNEI. The V end lost 2 bases, the J end lost 2 bases, and 12 bases lay between the germline ends. The CDR3 loop is CASSESGSYQETQYF. CDR3 in DNA: TGTGCCAGCAGTGAAAGTGGGAGTTATCAAGAGACCCAGTACTTC.

The V and J genes are TRBV28 and TRBJ1-2, with D unresolved. Trimming left V 1 base short and J 0 bases short, with 15 bases between. CDR1 is MDHEN and CDR2 is SYDVKM in the germline V gene. This CDR3 region has 17 residues. CDR3 in DNA: TGTGCCAGCAGTTTATCTGGCATTGTCCTTTCTAACTATGGCTACACCTTC. Residues: CASSLSGIVLSNYGYTF.

As regards this clone: This CDR3 is also generated by other DNA sequences in the sample. J is TRBJ2-1 and V is TRBV2; tentative D call: TRBD2 (6 bases). Per germline, CDR1 SNHLY and CDR2 FYNNEI. The CDR3 is 12 residues long. V lost 6 bases and J 6 bases, leaving 9 bases between the germline ends. The CDR3: CASSLTSNEQFF. In nucleotides, the CDR3 is TGTGCCAGCAGCCTGACTAGCAATGAGCAGTTCTTC.

This chain links TRBV21-1 with TRBJ1-6; TRBD1, the D gene given by the table, was not confirmed from the DNA. TRBV21-1 represents a pseudogene. The CDR3 consists of 20 residues. The CDR3 loop is CASSKGDSLGLGSYNSPLHF. The CDR3 bases are TGTGCCAGCAGCAAAGGGGACAGCCTGGGCCTTGGCTCCTATAATTCACCCCTCCACTTT.

Of note for this clone: The sample has other DNA sequences that encode this CDR3 too. The genes are TRBV7-2 and TRBJ2-7; 10 positions agree with TRBD1. The junction had 3 bases not matched to a gene; V was cut back by 4 bases and J by 3 bases. Germline V lookup: CDR1 SGHTA, CDR2 FQGNSA. The CDR3 contains 14 residues. The CDR3 is CASSWDRGSYEQYF. The DNA of the CDR3 is TGTGCCAGCAGCTGGGACAGGGGAAGCTACGAGCAGTACTTC.

The chain employs TRBV2 and TRBJ2-5, with 7 bases that match TRBD2. This CDR3 spans 14 amino acids. V shed 7 bases and J 4 bases; nucleotides not matched to a gene: 9. The germline V gene has CDR1 SNHLY and CDR2 FYNNEI. The CDR3 bases are TGTGCCAGCAAAGGGCAGGGCGGGGGAGAGACCCAGTACTTC. Its protein is CASKGQGGGETQYF.

V is TRBV9 and J is TRBJ2-7; TRBD2 might be the D (6 bases). The V and J ends lost 4 bases and 3 bases respectively, with 11 bases between them. CDR1 is SGDLS, CDR2 YYNGEE, per germline. CDR3 length equals 13 residues. CDR3 amino acids: CASSPGLGYEQYF. CDR3 DNA sequence: TGTGCCAGCAGCCCGGGACTGGGCTACGAGCAGTACTTC.

The chain combines TRBV12-2 with TRBJ1-5. TRBV12-2 is labeled a pseudogene. The CDR3 has 13 amino acids. For the CDR3, the DNA is TGTGCAAGTCAGTCTTTGAGAGGTCAGCCCCAGCATTTT. As protein: CASQSLRGQPQHF.

Concerning this clone: Different DNA sequences within this sample yield the same CDR3. CDR3 residues: CASRAGGETQYF. CDR3 in DNA: TGTGCCAGCAGGGCAGGCGGAGAGACCCAGTACTTC. The chain employs TRBV6-1 and TRBJ2-5, with no clear D. Trimming pared 6 bases from V and 4 bases from J, leaving 9 bases between. The germline gives CDR1 MNHNS, CDR2 SASEGT. This CDR3 contains 12 residues.

Comments on this clone: Within the sample, other DNA sequences also encode this same CDR3. The chain links TRBV10-3 to TRBJ2-7; D might be TRBD2 (5 bases). The ends were cut back, 4 bases at V and 0 bases at J, with 10 bases in the middle. The CDR3 is 14 amino acids. The germline CDR1 and CDR2 sequences are ENHRY and SYGVKD. CDR3 coding DNA: TGTGCCATCAGTGGTACTGGGAGCTCCTACGAGCAGTACTTC. Protein product: CAISGTGSSYEQYF.

The rearrangement links TRBV5-4 to TRBJ2-7; 9 positions agree with TRBD1. This CDR3 comprises 14 residues. The germline CDR1 and CDR2 sequences are SGHNT and YYREEE (reference sequence). The trim removed 4 bases at V and 4 bases at J, leaving 6 bases unmatched. The CDR3 protein is CASSPAGQGYEQYF. The CDR3 DNA reads TGTGCCAGCAGCCCCGCCGGACAGGGGTACGAGCAGTACTTC.

The chain combines TRBV7-2 with TRBJ2-2; D is uncertain. Looked up from germline, CDR1 is SGHTA and CDR2 is FQGNSA. The CDR3 is 16 residues long. Trimming left V 2 bases short and J 0 bases short, with 10 bases between. CDR3 region: CASSLTRSPNTGELFF. The CDR3 DNA follows: TGTGCCAGCAGCTTAACGCGTAGTCCGAACACCGGGGAGCTGTTTTTT.

This clone was picked up one time. The genes are TRBV6-6 and TRBJ2-7; no firm D call. V lost 5 bases and J lost 2, with 10 bases in between. This CDR3 is 13 amino acids long. CDR1 MNHNY and CDR2 SVGAGI come from the germline V gene (reference sequence). CDR3 sequence (DNA): TGTGCCAGCAGTCGGACGGATACCTACGAGCAGTACTTC. Residues: CASSRTDTYEQYF.

This clone came up a few times. This chain uses TRBV19 with TRBJ1-1; TRBD1 might be the D (5 bases). V lost 6 bases and J lost 0, with 17 bases in between. This CDR3 comprises 16 residues. Germline lookup yields CDR1 LNHDA and CDR2 SQIVND (reference sequence). The CDR3 DNA sequence: TGTGCCAGTAGCACGGGACGGAGCCTTATGAACACTGAAGCTTTCTTT. Translating it yields CASSTGRSLMNTEAFF. The variable domain in full, with the rest retrieved from reference TRBV19 and TRBJ1-1, is DGGITQSPKYLFRKEGQNVTLSCEQNLNHDAMYWYRQDPGQGLRLIYYSQIVNDFQKGDIAEGYSVSREKKESFPLTVTSAQKNPTAFYLCASSTGRSLMNTEAFFGQGTRLTVV.

V usage is TRBV14 and J usage is TRBJ2-3; D is possibly TRBD1 (6 bases). V was shortened by 7 bases and J by 0 bases, with 11 bases between the two germline ends. Germline V gene sequence: CDR1 SGHDN, CDR2 FVKESK. This CDR3 contains 14 residues. The CDR3 nucleotides read TGTGCCAGCAAAGGACAGCTCAGCACAGATACGCAGTATTTT. Translated, it gives CASKGQLSTDTQYF.